This TCR beta chain stems from a study of blood T cell repertoires in COVID-19. The study assigned cohorts using participant-reported clinical history. The recovered donors of Cohort 3 showed two negative PCRs, clearance, or symptom resolution. Germline V gene data show CDR1 as LGHDT and CDR2 as YNNKEL (reference sequence). V was trimmed by 3 bases and J by 5 bases, leaving 11 bases between them. The CDR3 is 13 amino acids. Clones were sequenced by immunoSEQ multiplex PCR, and TCRdb holds only the in-frame ones, with some missing. The repertoire has under 350,000 clones, 86% of them found once; the top ten carry about 2.6%.

This sequence joins TRBV3-1 (or the pseudogene TRBV3-2) and TRBJ2-7, with D perhaps TRBD1 (5 bases). The TCR originated in a woman aged 18-29 years who had recovered from COVID-19. Sequencing was done on a sample of PBMCs or T cells enriched from blood (not recorded which). CDR3 in DNA: TGTGCCAGCAGCCATCTTAGGGGCCACGAGCAGTACTTC. It yields the protein CASSHLRGHEQYF.